Listed below are T cell receptor beta chains from one sample, sequenced in a study of T cells after yellow fever vaccination. One entry per CDR3 protein results from TCRdb running MiXCR on the 5' RACE reads. This table holds 500,000 to 550,000 distinct CDR3 sequences, roughly a fifth found once. The starting material was PBMCs, obtained approximately 22 days after the first yellow fever vaccination. These receptors all stem from a man between 18 and 35 years old who received the YFV17D yellow fever vaccine. Each CDR3 is given with its conserved first and last residue. Fields, in order: D gene, clone size, V gene, J gene, CDR3 DNA, CDR3 protein. D genes are given only for firm matches. Clone sizes are given selectively: once, few, many, or a class where the clone is expanded.

D gene: NA; clone size: NA; V gene: TRBV11-1; J gene: TRBJ2-3; CDR3 DNA: TGTGCCAGCAGTCCAAACCCCGTAGGCAGTTATAGCACAGATACGCAGTATTTT; CDR3 protein: CASSPNPVGSYSTDTQYF
D gene: NA; clone size: NA; V gene: TRBV10-3; J gene: TRBJ2-5; CDR3 DNA: TGTGCCATCAGTGAGTCGAGGCAGACCCAGTACTTC; CDR3 protein: CAISESRQTQYF
D gene: NA; clone size: few; V gene: TRBV4-1; J gene: TRBJ1-2; CDR3 DNA: TGCGCCAGCAGCCAAGAAGGCGGTAACTATGGCTACACCTTC; CDR3 protein: CASSQEGGNYGYTF
D gene: NA; clone size: few; V gene: TRBV7-2; J gene: TRBJ2-1; CDR3 DNA: TGTGCCAGCAGCTTAGTTTCTATCTCCAATGAGCAGTTCTTC; CDR3 protein: CASSLVSISNEQFF
D gene: NA; clone size: NA; V gene: TRBV12-3/TRBV12-4; J gene: TRBJ1-1; CDR3 DNA: TGTGCCAGCAGTTCCCGGACAACGAACACTGAAGCTTTCTTT; CDR3 protein: CASSSRTTNTEAFF
D gene: NA; clone size: few; V gene: TRBV20-1; J gene: TRBJ2-7; CDR3 DNA: TGCAGTGCTAGAGGGACAGCCTCCTACGAGCAGTACTTC; CDR3 protein: CSARGTASYEQYF
D gene: NA; clone size: few; V gene: TRBV6-8; J gene: TRBJ2-5; CDR3 DNA: TGTGCCAGCAAGGAAATCCAAGAGACCCAGTACTTC; CDR3 protein: CASKEIQETQYF
D gene: TRBD1; clone size: NA; V gene: TRBV11-2; J gene: TRBJ1-4; CDR3 DNA: TGTGCCAGCAGGGGGACAGGGGATGACGAAAAACTGTTTTTT; CDR3 protein: CASRGTGDDEKLFF
D gene: NA; clone size: few; V gene: TRBV5-1; J gene: TRBJ1-5; CDR3 DNA: TGCGCCAGCAGCTCGGACAGTCGCAATCAGCCCCAGCATTTT; CDR3 protein: CASSSDSRNQPQHF
D gene: NA; clone size: NA; V gene: TRBV7-2; J gene: TRBJ2-1; CDR3 DNA: TGTGCCAGCAGCCAGACAGGTGCCAATGAGCAGTTCTTC; CDR3 protein: CASSQTGANEQFF
D gene: NA; clone size: NA; V gene: TRBV18; J gene: TRBJ2-6; CDR3 DNA: TGTGCCAGCTCAGCTACAGGGTCCGGGGCCAACGTCCTGACTTTC; CDR3 protein: CASSATGSGANVLTF
D gene: NA; clone size: few; V gene: TRBV12-3/TRBV12-4; J gene: TRBJ2-1; CDR3 DNA: TGTGCCAGCAGTTTGAACCACAATGAGCAGTTCTTC; CDR3 protein: CASSLNHNEQFF
D gene: NA; clone size: few; V gene: TRBV18; J gene: TRBJ2-7; CDR3 DNA: TGTGCCAGCTCACACAGGGAATTCTACGAGCAGTACTTC; CDR3 protein: CASSHREFYEQYF
D gene: NA; clone size: few; V gene: TRBV10-3; J gene: TRBJ2-2; CDR3 DNA: TGTGCCATCACCAAATCTGGTTTTCCTAACACCGGGGAGCTGTTTTTT; CDR3 protein: CAITKSGFPNTGELFF
D gene: TRBD2; clone size: NA; V gene: TRBV7-3; J gene: TRBJ2-3; CDR3 DNA: TGTGCCAGCAGCTCGAGACTAGCGGGGGCAGAGGGGCCAGATACGCAGTATTTT; CDR3 protein: CASSSRLAGAEGPDTQYF
D gene: TRBD2; clone size: NA; V gene: TRBV27; J gene: TRBJ2-1; CDR3 DNA: TGTGCCAGCAGTTTTACACTAGCGGGGGTTAATGAGCAGTTCTTC; CDR3 protein: CASSFTLAGVNEQFF
D gene: NA; clone size: NA; V gene: TRBV15; J gene: TRBJ2-7; CDR3 DNA: TGTGCTGCCGGTTCCCGCGGCTCCTACGAGCAGTACTTC; CDR3 protein: CAAGSRGSYEQYF
D gene: NA; clone size: NA; V gene: TRBV5-1; J gene: TRBJ1-5; CDR3 DNA: TGCGCCAGCAGCCCTGGGACGGCCGCCCTTAGCAATCAGCCCCAGCATTTT; CDR3 protein: CASSPGTAALSNQPQHF
D gene: TRBD1; clone size: NA; V gene: TRBV7-3; J gene: TRBJ2-1; CDR3 DNA: TGTGCCAGCAGCTTAATTGGGGACAGGGGGTACAATGAGCAGTTCTTC; CDR3 protein: CASSLIGDRGYNEQFF
D gene: TRBD2; clone size: NA; V gene: TRBV19; J gene: TRBJ2-3; CDR3 DNA: TGTGCCAGTAGGGATAAGCGGGGGGGACAAGATACGCAGTATTTT; CDR3 protein: CASRDKRGGQDTQYF
D gene: NA; clone size: few; V gene: TRBV2; J gene: TRBJ1-5; CDR3 DNA: TGTGCCAGCGGTTGGCCTAGCAATCAGCCCCAGCATTTT; CDR3 protein: CASGWPSNQPQHF
D gene: TRBD1; clone size: few; V gene: TRBV12-3/TRBV12-4; J gene: TRBJ1-2; CDR3 DNA: TGTGCCAGCAGGTCCCCCGGGACAGGGGGCGGCTACACCTTC; CDR3 protein: CASRSPGTGGGYTF
D gene: NA; clone size: few; V gene: TRBV7-9; J gene: TRBJ2-6; CDR3 DNA: TGTGCCAGCTCCGGAGCCGGGGCCAACGTCCTGACTTTC; CDR3 protein: CASSGAGANVLTF
D gene: TRBD1; clone size: few; V gene: TRBV9; J gene: TRBJ2-7; CDR3 DNA: TGTGCCAGCAGCGTAGATTCAGGACAGGGGCGCGAGCAGTACTTC; CDR3 protein: CASSVDSGQGREQYF